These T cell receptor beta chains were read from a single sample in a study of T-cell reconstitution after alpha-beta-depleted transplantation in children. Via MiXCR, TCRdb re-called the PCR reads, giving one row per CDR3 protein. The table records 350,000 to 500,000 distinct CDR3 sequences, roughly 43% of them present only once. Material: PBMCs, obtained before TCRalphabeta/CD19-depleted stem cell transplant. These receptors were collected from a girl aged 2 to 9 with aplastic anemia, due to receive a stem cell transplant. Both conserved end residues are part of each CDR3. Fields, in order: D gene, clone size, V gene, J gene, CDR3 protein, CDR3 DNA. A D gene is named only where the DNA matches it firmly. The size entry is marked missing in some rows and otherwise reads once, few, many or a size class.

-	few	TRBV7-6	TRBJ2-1	CASSLGGGPTREQFF	TGTGCCAGCAGCTTAGGAGGGGGACCCACCCGGGAGCAGTTCTTC
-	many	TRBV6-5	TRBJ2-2	CASSYSFGGVSTGELFF	TGTGCCAGCAGTTACTCGTTCGGGGGAGTGAGCACCGGGGAGCTGTTTTTT
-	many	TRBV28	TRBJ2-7	CASSFSNMYEQYF	TGTGCCAGCAGTTTCAGTAACATGTACGAGCAGTACTTC
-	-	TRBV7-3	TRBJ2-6	CASSLNPGAGANVLTF	TGTGCCAGCAGCTTAAACCCGGGCGCGGGGGCCAACGTCCTGACTTTC
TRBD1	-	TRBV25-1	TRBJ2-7	CASSEFAGTGRYEQYF	TGTGCCAGCAGTGAATTCGCCGGGACAGGGCGTTACGAGCAGTACTTC
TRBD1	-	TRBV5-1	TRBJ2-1	CASSLGQGAMDEQFF	TGCGCCAGCAGCTTGGGACAGGGGGCGATGGATGAGCAGTTCTTC
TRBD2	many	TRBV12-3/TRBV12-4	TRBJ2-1	CATRGDEQFF	TGTGCCACCCGGGGGGATGAGCAGTTCTTC
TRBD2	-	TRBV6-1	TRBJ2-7	CASSPLTSGPFGYEQYF	TGTGCCAGCAGTCCCCTGACTAGCGGCCCTTTTGGCTACGAGCAGTACTTC
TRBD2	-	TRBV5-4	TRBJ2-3	CASSLGSSGRRTDTQYF	TGTGCCAGCAGCTTGGGATCTAGCGGGAGAAGAACAGATACGCAGTATTTT
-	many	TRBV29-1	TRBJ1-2	CSVVDSNYGYTF	TGCAGCGTGGTGGACAGTAACTATGGCTACACCTTC
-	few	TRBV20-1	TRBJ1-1	CSARDTGSTQAFF	TGCAGTGCTAGAGATACCGGGAGCACTCAGGCTTTCTTT